Listed below are T cell receptor beta chains from one sample, sequenced in a study of early T cells in non-severe SARS-CoV-2 infection. MiXCR, run by TCRdb on the 5' RACE reads, gives a single entry per CDR3 protein. Of tens of thousands of distinct CDR3 sequences in the sample, around 10% are singletons; the top ten hold 3.5% to 5.5%. What was sequenced was whole blood. The source of these receptors is an adult who was a healthcare worker with PCR-confirmed SARS-CoV-2 infection or an uninfected control (not recorded which). The CDR3 runs from the conserved cysteine through the conserved F or W. D genes are given only for firm matches. Clone size, where shown, is once, few, many, or a class for clones that have expanded.

d_call	cdr3_length	v_call	clone_size	j_call	cdr3_nt	cdr3_aa
.	14	TRBV14	many	TRBJ2-1	TGTGCCAGCAGCCAATTCCGGCCTCCTGGTGAGCAGTTCTTC	CASSQFRPPGEQFF
.	14	TRBV18	many	TRBJ1-4	TGTGCCAGCTCACCACAGGGAAGTAATGAAAAACTGTTTTTT	CASSPQGSNEKLFF
TRBD1	13	TRBV29-1	.	TRBJ2-2	TGCAGCGTTGCGACAGGGGGCGGCGGGGAGCTGTTTTTT	CSVATGGGGELFF
TRBD2	16	TRBV3-1	few	TRBJ2-1	TGTGCCAGCAGCCAAGGGACTAGCGGCTCCTACAATGAGCAGTTCTTC	CASSQGTSGSYNEQFF
.	17	TRBV20-1	.	TRBJ2-1	TGCAGTGCTAGTATCCTCCCCCGGGTTAAATCCTACAATGAGCAGTTCTTC	CSASILPRVKSYNEQFF
TRBD2	14	TRBV7-9	.	TRBJ2-5	TGTGCCAGCGGGACTAGGCCAAGGCAAGAGACCCAGTACTTC	CASGTRPRQETQYF
TRBD2	13	TRBV6-4	many	TRBJ2-1	TGTGCCAGCAGCGGGGGGGCTCACAATGAGCAGTTCTTC	CASSGGAHNEQFF
.	13	TRBV18	.	TRBJ2-2	TGTGCCAGCTCAGCGGACCTGACCGGGGAGCTGTTTTTT	CASSADLTGELFF
.	24	TRBV21-1	.	TRBJ2-4	.	CASSKKAVYRTWAKGASGKNIQYF
TRBD1	15	TRBV7-9	many	TRBJ2-3	TGTGCCAGCAGCAAAAAGGACAGGGTGGGGAATACGCAGTATTTT	CASSKKDRVGNTQYF
.	11	TRBV6-5	.	TRBJ2-5	TGTGCCAGCAGTTACTCGGGGACCCAGTACTTC	CASSYSGTQYF
.	13	TRBV5-1	few	TRBJ2-1	TGCGCCAGCAGCTTGAACACCTACAATGAGCAGTTCTTC	CASSLNTYNEQFF
TRBD2	17	TRBV4-1	many	TRBJ2-2	TGCGCCAGCAGCTTTCAACTAGCGGGAGGGCCCCCCGGGGAGCTGTTTTTT	CASSFQLAGGPPGELFF
.	13	TRBV30	.	TRBJ1-1	TGTGCCTGGAGTGTACAAGGTAACACTGAAGCTTTCTTT	CAWSVQGNTEAFF
.	14	TRBV7-3	once	TRBJ2-1	TGTGCCAGCAGCTTAGGCCGATCCAACAATGAGCAGTTCTTC	CASSLGRSNNEQFF
.	14	TRBV10-2	.	TRBJ2-7	TGCGCCAGCAGTTTGATGAGAGGTTCCTACGAGCAGTACTTC	CASSLMRGSYEQYF
.	14	TRBV6-1	many	TRBJ1-2	TGTGCCAGCATGGTCGGCAGCCTGAACTATGGCTACACCTTC	CASMVGSLNYGYTF
.	14	TRBV29-1	.	TRBJ2-7	TGCAGCGTTGAAGCCGGTAGCGGATCCTACGAGCAGTACTTC	CSVEAGSGSYEQYF
TRBD2	16	TRBV6-5	.	TRBJ2-5	TGTGCCAGCAGTCCATTTGGGCTAGCGGGGGAAGAGACCCAGTACTTC	CASSPFGLAGEETQYF
TRBD2	16	TRBV5-1	many	TRBJ2-1	TGCGCCAGCAGCTTGGAAGTGGTGGCGGGAGCCAATGAGCAGTTCTTC	CASSLEVVAGANEQFF
TRBD1	15	TRBV19	.	TRBJ2-2	TGTGCCAGTAGTATCCAGGGGGCGCGGACCGGGGAGCTGTTTTTT	CASSIQGARTGELFF
TRBD1	16	TRBV11-3	many	TRBJ2-1	TGTGCCAGCAGCGCGTCCGGGACAGGCGTTTTCAGTGAGCAGTTCTTC	CASSASGTGVFSEQFF
.	12	TRBV6-6	many	TRBJ1-1	TGTGCCAGCAGTCTCCCGGGATCCGAAGCTTTCTTT	CASSLPGSEAFF
TRBD1	14	TRBV11-3	few	TRBJ2-3	TGTGCCAGCAGTCGACAGGGGAGAACAGATACGCAGTATTTT	CASSRQGRTDTQYF
.	13	TRBV3-1	many	TRBJ1-1	TGTGCCAGCAGCCCACCCCTGGGCACTGAAGCTTTCTTT	CASSPPLGTEAFF
TRBD1	15	TRBV7-3	many	TRBJ2-1	TGTGCCAGCAGCTTGGGACAGAGCACCTACAATGAGCAGTTCTTC	CASSLGQSTYNEQFF
TRBD2	15	TRBV20-1	few	TRBJ2-7	TGCAGTGCTAGAGATTACACTAGCGGGGTCTCCGAGCAGTACTTC	CSARDYTSGVSEQYF
.	14	TRBV6-5	.	TRBJ2-7	TGTGCCAGCACCCAGGGGGGAGAGTACTACGAGCAGTACTTC	CASTQGGEYYEQYF
.	17	TRBV10-2	many	TRBJ1-3	TGCGCCAGCAGTGAGTCGATCTCCCGATACTCTGGAAACACCATATATTTT	CASSESISRYSGNTIYF
TRBD2	15	TRBV25-1	few	TRBJ2-1	TGTGCCAGCAGTGAGCTGAGCGGGAGGGCTCGTGAGCAGTTCTTC	CASSELSGRAREQFF
.	13	TRBV6-5	.	TRBJ1-2	TGTGCCAGCAGGACTCCCCGGGGGCATGGCTACACCTTC	CASRTPRGHGYTF
TRBD1	18	TRBV19	few	TRBJ1-5	TGTGCCAGTAATGGGAGGTACTCCGGGACAGGGGGCAATCAGCCCCAGCATTTT	CASNGRYSGTGGNQPQHF